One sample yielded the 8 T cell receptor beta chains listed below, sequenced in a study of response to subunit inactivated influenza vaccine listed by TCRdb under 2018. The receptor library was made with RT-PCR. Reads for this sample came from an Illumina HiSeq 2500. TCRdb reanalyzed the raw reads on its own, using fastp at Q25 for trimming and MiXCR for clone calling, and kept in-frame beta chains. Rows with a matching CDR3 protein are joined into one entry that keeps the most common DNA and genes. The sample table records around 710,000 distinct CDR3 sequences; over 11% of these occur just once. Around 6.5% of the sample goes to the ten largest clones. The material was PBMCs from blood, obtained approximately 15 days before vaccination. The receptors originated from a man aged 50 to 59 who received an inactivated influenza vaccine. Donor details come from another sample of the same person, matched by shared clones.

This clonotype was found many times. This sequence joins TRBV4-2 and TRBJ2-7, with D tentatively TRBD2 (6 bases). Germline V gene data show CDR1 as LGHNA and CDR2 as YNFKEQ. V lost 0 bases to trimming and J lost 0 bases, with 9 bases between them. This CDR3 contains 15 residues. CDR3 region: CASSQERDSSYEQYF. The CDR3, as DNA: TGTGCCAGCAGCCAAGAGCGGGACTCCTCCTACGAGCAGTACTTC.

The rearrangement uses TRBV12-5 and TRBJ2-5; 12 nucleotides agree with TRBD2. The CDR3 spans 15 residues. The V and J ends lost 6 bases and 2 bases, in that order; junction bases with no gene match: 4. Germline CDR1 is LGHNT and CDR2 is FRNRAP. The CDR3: CASGTGLAGQETQYF. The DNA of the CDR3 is TGTGCTAGTGGCACCGGACTAGCGGGGCAAGAGACCCAGTACTTC.

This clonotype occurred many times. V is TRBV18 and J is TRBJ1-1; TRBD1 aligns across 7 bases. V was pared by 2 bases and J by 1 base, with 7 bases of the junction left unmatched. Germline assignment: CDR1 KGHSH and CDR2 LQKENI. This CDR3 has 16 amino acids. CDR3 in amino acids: CASSPTGVGGNTEAFF. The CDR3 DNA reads TGTGCCAGCTCACCAACAGGGGTCGGTGGGAACACTGAAGCTTTCTTT.

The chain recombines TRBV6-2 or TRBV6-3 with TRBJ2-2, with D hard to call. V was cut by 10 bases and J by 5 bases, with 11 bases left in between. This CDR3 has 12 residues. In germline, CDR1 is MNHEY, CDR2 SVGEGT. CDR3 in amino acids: CATHRQTGELFF. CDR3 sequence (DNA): TGTGCCACCCACCGGCAGACCGGGGAGCTGTTTTTT.

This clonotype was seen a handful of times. The CDR3 region has the DNA TGTGCCAGCTTCAGCACGCACTACGAGCAGTACTTC. This sequence encodes CASFSTHYEQYF. The rearrangement uses TRBV6-2 or TRBV6-3 and TRBJ2-7, with D hard to call. This CDR3 spans 12 amino acids. Trimming pared 8 bases from V and 3 bases from J, leaving 11 bases between. Germline loops: CDR1 MNHEY, CDR2 SVGEGT.

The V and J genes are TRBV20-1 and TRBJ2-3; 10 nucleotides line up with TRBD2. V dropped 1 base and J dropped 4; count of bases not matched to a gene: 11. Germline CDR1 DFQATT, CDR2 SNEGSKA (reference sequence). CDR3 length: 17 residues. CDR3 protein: CSARAKLAGTNPDTQYF. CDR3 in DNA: TGCAGTGCTAGAGCGAAACTAGCGGGAACGAATCCAGATACGCAGTATTTT.

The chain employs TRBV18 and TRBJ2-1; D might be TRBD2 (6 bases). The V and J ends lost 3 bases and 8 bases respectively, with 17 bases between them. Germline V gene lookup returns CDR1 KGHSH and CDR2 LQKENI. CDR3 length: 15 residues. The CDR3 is CASSPGGSRIYEQFF. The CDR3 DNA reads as TGTGCCAGCTCACCTGGGGGGTCGCGCATCTATGAGCAGTTCTTC.

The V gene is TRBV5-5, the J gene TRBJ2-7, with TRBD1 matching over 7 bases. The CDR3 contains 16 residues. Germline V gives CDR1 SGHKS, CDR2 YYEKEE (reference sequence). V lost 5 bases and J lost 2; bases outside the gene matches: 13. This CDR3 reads CASRHFYRDRPYEQYF. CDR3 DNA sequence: TGTGCCAGCAGGCATTTCTACCGGGACAGACCCTACGAGCAGTACTTC.